Listed below are T cell receptor beta chains from one sample, sequenced in a study of control samples from healthy donors and cancer patients. Profiled with immunoSEQ multiplex PCR; TCRdb holds only in-frame clones, not every one. The sample has 150,000 or so clones, roughly 93% seen once. The material sequenced was blood. The receptors originated from a young man in good health. The CDR3 runs from the conserved cysteine through the conserved F or W. Fields, in order: D gene, V gene, CDR3 length, clone size, J gene, CDR3 DNA, CDR3 protein. D genes are given only for firm matches. Only part of the rows carry a size: once, few, many, or a class if the clone is expanded.

NA	TRBV7-3	17	NA	TRBJ2-3	TGTGCCAGCAGCCGGTCTCTGGGGACCCAAGGGGGAGATACGCAGTATTTT	CASSRSLGTQGGDTQYF
TRBD1	TRBV7-8	14	NA	TRBJ2-7	TGTGCCAGCAGCTCTCGGGACAGGGCATACGAGCAGTACTTC	CASSSRDRAYEQYF
NA	TRBV11-2	17	once	TRBJ2-7	NA	CASSLAFFGGGFYEQYF
NA	TRBV3-1/TRBV3-2	14	NA	TRBJ2-4	TGTGCCAGCAGCCAGATCGGGACACGAAACATTCAGTACTTC	CASSQIGTRNIQYF
NA	TRBV6-5	13	NA	TRBJ1-1	TGTGCCAGCAGGAAGGACCGAGACACTGAAGCTTTCTTT	CASRKDRDTEAFF
NA	TRBV13	15	NA	TRBJ2-5	TGTGCCAGCAGCTTAGATTTCCAACTCCAAGAGACCCAGTACTTC	CASSLDFQLQETQYF
NA	TRBV5-1	15	NA	TRBJ1-2	TGCGCCAGCAGCCCAGACCCCGACAGAGTCTATGGCTACACCTTC	CASSPDPDRVYGYTF
TRBD2	TRBV6-2/TRBV6-3	16	once	TRBJ2-3	TGTGCCAGCAGTTACCAGCGGGAGTTAGGCACAGATACGCAGTATTTT	CASSYQRELGTDTQYF
TRBD2	TRBV11-2	15	NA	TRBJ2-7	TGTGCCAGCAGCCGGACTAGCGGGAGGACCTACGAGCAGTACTTC	CASSRTSGRTYEQYF
NA	TRBV7-2	13	NA	TRBJ1-2	TGTGCCAGCAGCCCCCAGGGCTTCTATGGCTACACCTTC	CASSPQGFYGYTF
NA	TRBV28	14	NA	TRBJ1-6	TGTGCCAGCAAGCTAACAGGGTCTAATTCACCCCTCCACTTT	CASKLTGSNSPLHF
TRBD1	TRBV7-7	14	NA	TRBJ1-4	TGTGCTAGCAGCGACGGGACAGCTAATGAAAAACTGTTTTTT	CASSDGTANEKLFF
NA	TRBV20-1	12	NA	TRBJ2-7	TGCAGTGCTAGTAATAATAAGTACGAGCAGTACTTC	CSASNNKYEQYF
NA	TRBV19	15	NA	TRBJ1-3	TGTGCCAGTAGTATCGCTTGGGCAGGCGGAAACACCATATATTTT	CASSIAWAGGNTIYF
NA	TRBV27	14	NA	TRBJ1-1	TGTGCCAGCAGTCTCGGACGGCTGAACACTGAAGCTTTCTTT	CASSLGRLNTEAFF
NA	TRBV20-1	14	once	TRBJ2-1	TGCAGTGCTAGTTCGGCGCCCCTAATGGATGAGCAGTTCTTC	CSASSAPLMDEQFF
NA	TRBV6-5	12	NA	TRBJ1-3	TGTGCCCTCGAGGGACCTGGAAACACCATATATTTT	CALEGPGNTIYF
NA	TRBV5-1	13	NA	TRBJ1-1	TGCGCCAGCAGCAGGGGACTTAGCTCTGAAGCTTTCTTT	CASSRGLSSEAFF
NA	TRBV27	15	NA	TRBJ1-5	TGTGCCAGCAGTTTATCGTTTGGGGGGGACAAGCCCCAGCATTTT	CASSLSFGGDKPQHF
NA	TRBV4-1	13	NA	TRBJ1-1	TGCGCCAGCAGCCCTAATGATGGAACTGAAGCTTTCTTT	CASSPNDGTEAFF
TRBD2	TRBV14	17	NA	TRBJ2-1	TGTGCCAGCAGCCTCCCAAGCAGTCTAGCGGAGAGCAATGAGCAGTTCTTC	CASSLPSSLAESNEQFF
TRBD1	TRBV5-6	14	NA	TRBJ1-1	TGTGCCAGCAGCGTGGACAGGATTGGCACTGAAGCTTTCTTT	CASSVDRIGTEAFF
NA	TRBV10-2	12	NA	TRBJ1-2	TGCGCCAGCAGTGTGTCCGGGGCTGAAGATACCTTC	CASSVSGAEDTF
NA	TRBV19	14	once	TRBJ2-2	TGTGCCAGTGTAAAGACTATCAACACCGGGGAGCTGTTTTTT	CASVKTINTGELFF
NA	TRBV6-5	13	NA	TRBJ1-3	TGTGCCAGCAGGCGCCAACGGGGAAACACCATATATTTT	CASRRQRGNTIYF
NA	TRBV29-1	13	NA	TRBJ1-2	TGCAGCGTTGAAGTTACGGCAGCTGATGGCTACACCTTC	CSVEVTAADGYTF
NA	TRBV19	12	NA	TRBJ2-7	TGTGCCAGTAGTACCGCTACCGACGAGCAGTACTTC	CASSTATDEQYF
TRBD1	TRBV6-5	13	NA	TRBJ1-2	TGTGCCAGCAGCCGGGACAGAGATTATGGCTACACCTTC	CASSRDRDYGYTF
NA	TRBV6-5	14	NA	TRBJ2-2	TGTGCCAGCAGTTACTCGGCGGGTTCCGGGGAGCTGTTTTTT	CASSYSAGSGELFF
NA	TRBV4-1	17	NA	TRBJ2-7	TGCGCCAGCAGCCAAGATATCCACCGTGAGGACTCCTACGAGCAGTACTTC	CASSQDIHREDSYEQYF
NA	TRBV29-1	12	NA	TRBJ1-2	TGCAGCGTGGCGGAAGCAAACTATGGCTACACCTTC	CSVAEANYGYTF
NA	TRBV7-2	13	NA	TRBJ1-1	TGTGCCAGCAGCTTTCAGGAGGGCACTGAAGCTTTCTTT	CASSFQEGTEAFF
NA	TRBV3-1/TRBV3-2	15	NA	TRBJ2-6	TGTGCCAGCAGCCAAGCGAGGTCTGGGGCCAACGTCCTGACTTTC	CASSQARSGANVLTF